Listed below are T cell receptor beta chains from one sample, sequenced in a study of blood T cell repertoires in COVID-19. Clones were read by immunoSEQ multiplex PCR, and TCRdb kept only the in-frame ones, dropping some. This table has under 300,000 clones, 85% appearing once. Sample: peripheral blood. These receptors all stem from a human donor in a cohort sampled during active COVID-19. Each CDR3 is given with its conserved first and last residue. Each record gives: CDR3 length, J gene, D gene, clone size, V gene, CDR3 DNA, CDR3 protein. The D gene is left open where the match is weak. Rows may omit the clone size; those that give it use once, few, many or a size class.

18	TRBJ2-2	TRBD1	.	TRBV24-1	TGTGCCACCAGTCCCGGGACAGGGATTGACGGGAACACCGGGGAGCTGTTTTTT	CATSPGTGIDGNTGELFF
15	TRBJ2-1	.	.	TRBV7-2	TGTGCCAGCAGCTTAGATCCTAGCTCCTACAATGAGCAGTTCTTC	CASSLDPSSYNEQFF
14	TRBJ2-7	TRBD1	.	TRBV13	TGTGCCAGCAGTGACAGGGGGCTCCGAGACGAGCAGTACTTC	CASSDRGLRDEQYF
14	TRBJ1-6	TRBD1	once	TRBV27	TGTGCCAGCAGTTCGACAGGGTCTAGTTCACCCCTCCACTTT	CASSSTGSSSPLHF
14	TRBJ2-7	.	few	TRBV7-9	TGTGCCAGCAGCCCTGAGAGGGCCTCCTACGAGCAGTACTTC	CASSPERASYEQYF
14	TRBJ2-7	.	.	TRBV11-2	TGTGCCAGCAGCTCCCAAGGAGGGTCCGGGGAGCAGTACTTC	CASSSQGGSGEQYF
15	TRBJ2-1	TRBD2	many	TRBV25-1	TGTGCCAGCAGTGAGACGGGGGGTTCTTACAATGAGCAGTTCTTC	CASSETGGSYNEQFF
13	TRBJ2-3	.	few	TRBV7-9	TGTGCCAGCAGCATCTCTAGTTCAGATACGCAGTATTTT	CASSISSSDTQYF
13	TRBJ2-7	TRBD1	.	TRBV7-9	TGTGCCAGCAGAAGTACAGGGGATCGCGAGCAGTACTTC	CASRSTGDREQYF
13	TRBJ1-4	.	.	TRBV4-1	TGCGCCAGCAGCCCCGAAGGGGCTGAAAAACTGTTTTTT	CASSPEGAEKLFF
15	TRBJ2-2	.	.	TRBV7-9	TGTGCCAGCAGCGGGGCTGGGGGCTCCCTCGGGGAGCTGTTTTTT	CASSGAGGSLGELFF
15	TRBJ2-7	.	.	TRBV27	TGTGCCAGCAGTTTATCGCGGACTTACCGCTACGAGCAGTACTTC	CASSLSRTYRYEQYF
16	TRBJ1-2	TRBD1	once	TRBV6-5	TGTGCCAGCAGTTACTCGTTTACAGGGGACCTTTATGGCTACACCTTC	CASSYSFTGDLYGYTF
14	TRBJ1-1	.	once	TRBV5-1	TGCGCCAGCAGCCCGCCCCTTGGCGGGACTGAAGCTTTCTTT	CASSPPLGGTEAFF
15	TRBJ2-7	TRBD2	.	TRBV4-1	TGCGCCAGCAGCCCCCAGGCGGGAGGGCCTTACGAGCAGTACTTC	CASSPQAGGPYEQYF
14	TRBJ2-1	.	.	TRBV24-1	TGTGCCACCAGTGCGGGAGCGTATTACAATGAGCAGTTCTTC	CATSAGAYYNEQFF
16	TRBJ2-7	TRBD2	.	TRBV6-5	TGTGCCAGCAGTTACTCTGGGACTAGCGGGAGGTATGAGCAGTACTTC	CASSYSGTSGRYEQYF
19	TRBJ2-4	TRBD2	.	TRBV7-9	TGTGCCAGCAGCTTAAAGGGGACTAGGGGCCCCGCGGCCAAAAACATTCAGTACTTC	CASSLKGTRGPAAKNIQYF
13	TRBJ2-2	.	.	TRBV12-3/TRBV12-4	TGTGCCAGCACCCTAGGGGCTCAGGGGGAGCTGTTTTTT	CASTLGAQGELFF
18	TRBJ2-1	TRBD2	.	TRBV19	TGTGCCAGTGTTCCCCCCCTTGGGCGGGAGCACTCCTACAATGAGCAGTTCTTC	CASVPPLGREHSYNEQFF
15	TRBJ2-1	TRBD2	.	TRBV5-1	TGCGCCAGCAGCTCGGGACTAGCGGGACTTACTGAGCAGTTCTTC	CASSSGLAGLTEQFF
16	TRBJ2-3	TRBD2	.	TRBV14	TGTGCCAGCAGTCCACCCGGGACTACCTACACAGATACGCAGTATTTT	CASSPPGTTYTDTQYF
11	TRBJ2-1	.	.	TRBV20-1	TGCAGTGCTAGCCCTCTAAATGAGCAGTTCTTC	CSASPLNEQFF
13	TRBJ1-1	.	.	TRBV6-5	TGTGCCAGCAGTTACAGTAGGAGCACTGAAGCTTTCTTT	CASSYSRSTEAFF
13	TRBJ2-3	.	.	TRBV29-1	TGCAGCGTCGAAGGGGGTGAGGGTAATACGCAGTATTTT	CSVEGGEGNTQYF
13	TRBJ1-1	.	few	TRBV9	TGTGCCAGCAGCGTATCAGTGAACACTGAAGCTTTCTTT	CASSVSVNTEAFF
13	TRBJ1-1	.	.	TRBV18	TGTGCCAGCTCACCTTCTCTCAACACTGAAGCTTTCTTT	CASSPSLNTEAFF
13	TRBJ2-7	.	.	TRBV7-2	TGTGCCAGCAGCCCCCTGAGCTCCTACGAGCAGTACTTC	CASSPLSSYEQYF
16	TRBJ2-7	TRBD2	.	TRBV9	TGTGCCAGCAGCGTATTACCTAGCGGGAGTTCCTACGAGCAGTACTTC	CASSVLPSGSSYEQYF
12	TRBJ2-7	.	once	TRBV24-1	TGTGCCACCAGTGATCTGGGGGGCGAGCAGTACTTC	CATSDLGGEQYF
14	TRBJ1-1	TRBD1	.	TRBV3-1/TRBV3-2	TGTGCCAGCAGCCGACAGGGAGGTAACACTGAAGCTTTCTTT	CASSRQGGNTEAFF
14	TRBJ2-3	.	few	TRBV3-1/TRBV3-2	TGTGCCAGCAGCCAAGGAAGAAAGGGGGATACGCAGTATTTT	CASSQGRKGDTQYF
15	TRBJ2-3	TRBD2	.	TRBV2	TGTGCCAGCAGTGAATTAAGCGGGAGGGCAGATACGCAGTATTTT	CASSELSGRADTQYF
13	TRBJ1-5	.	.	TRBV12-3/TRBV12-4	TGTGCCAGCAGTTACGGGGAGGATCAGCCCCAGCATTTT	CASSYGEDQPQHF
13	TRBJ1-4	.	.	TRBV28	TGTGCCAGCAAAAGCTATAAGCATGAAAAACTGTTTTTT	CASKSYKHEKLFF
12	TRBJ2-5	.	.	TRBV19	TGTGCCAGTAGTAAGGCGAGGGAGACCCAGTACTTC	CASSKARETQYF
13	TRBJ1-1	TRBD1	.	TRBV12-5	TGTGCTAGTGGTTTGCCGGGACAGGGAGGAGCTTTCTTT	CASGLPGQGGAFF
18	TRBJ2-1	TRBD2	.	TRBV3-1/TRBV3-2	TGTGCCAGCAGCCAAAATATACTAGCGGCTAACTCTGACAATGAGCAGTTCTTC	CASSQNILAANSDNEQFF
14	TRBJ2-7	TRBD2	.	TRBV29-1	TGCAGCGTGTTTGGGACTAGCGGGATCTACGAGCAGTACTTC	CSVFGTSGIYEQYF
13	TRBJ2-5	.	.	TRBV29-1	TGCAGCGTTGGGACAGCCTTCCAAGAGACCCAGTACTTC	CSVGTAFQETQYF
14	TRBJ2-3	TRBD1	.	TRBV5-1	TGCGCCAGCAGCCAGTCGACAGGGTCAGATACGCAGTATTTT	CASSQSTGSDTQYF
13	TRBJ2-7	TRBD2	.	TRBV6-5	TGTGCCAGCAGTTCCGGGACTAGTCGCGAGCAGTACTTC	CASSSGTSREQYF
16	TRBJ2-5	TRBD2	.	TRBV5-1	TGCGCCAGCAGCGAGCCTAGCGGGAGTTCCCAAGAGACCCAGTACTTC	CASSEPSGSSQETQYF
15	TRBJ2-3	TRBD2	.	TRBV19	TGTGCCAGTAGTAATCCAACTAGCGGCACAGATACGCAGTATTTT	CASSNPTSGTDTQYF
13	TRBJ2-5	TRBD1	few	TRBV7-9	TGTGCCAGCAGCAAAGGACAGGGAGAGACCCAGTACTTC	CASSKGQGETQYF
13	TRBJ2-7	.	once	TRBV12-3/TRBV12-4	TGTGCCTCCCAGGGTACCAACCGATACGAGCAGTACTTC	CASQGTNRYEQYF
14	TRBJ1-5	.	.	TRBV25-1	TGTGCAGCGGGAGAGGGTTATAGCAATCAGCCCCAGCATTTT	CAAGEGYSNQPQHF